The clone carrying this TCR beta chain turned up a few times. Its specificity is unknown. The data are from a study of cytomegalovirus exposure and HLA in healthy donors. Looking at the study overall: An early release of data contained about 85 million unique TCRs, which came from HLA-typed donors.

Primers: 60 Vbeta forward and 13 Jbeta reverse. Clones were sequenced by immunoSEQ multiplex PCR, and TCRdb holds only the in-frame ones, with some missing. The table has around 64,000 clones, roughly 72% seen once. Overall study findings and caveats: CMV serostatus alone was available as immune exposure information. Usually a TCR sequence was rare, but some public TCRs were found in many donors. An analysis that came later showed most CMV-associated TCR beta chains appearing HLA-restricted.

In germline, CDR1 is MNHNY, CDR2 SVGAGI (reference sequence). Trimming removed 0 bases at V and 8 bases at J, with 13 bases between. The CDR3 extends over 15 amino acids. Sequencing used PBMCs. The J gene is TRBJ1-4, the V gene TRBV6-6; the D is unclear. The TCR originated in a woman in her thirties in good health and CMV-seropositive. CDR3 sequence reads: CASSYSIGYGEKLFF. The DNA for the CDR3 is TGTGCCAGCAGTTACTCGATCGGGTATGGAGAAAAACTGTTTTTT.